Listed below are T cell receptor beta chains from one sample, sequenced in a study of molecular identifiers for immune sequencing clone quantification. From the PCR reads, TCRdb called clonotypes with MiXCR, one entry per CDR3 protein. The table lists a few hundred thousand distinct CDR3 sequences, about a fifth of them singletons. The source material was naive CD8+ T cells from blood, with Jurkat cell RNA spiked in. Source of these receptors: a human donor in good health. Some libraries in this study had Jurkat cell RNA spiked in. The CDR3 runs from the conserved cysteine through the conserved F or W. Each record gives: clone size, J gene, D gene, CDR3 length, V gene, CDR3 DNA, CDR3 protein. A D gene is named only where the DNA matches it firmly. Size is omitted from some rows. Given values are once, few, many or a class for expanded clones.

many	TRBJ2-7	.	15	TRBV6-5	TGTGCCAGCAGTTACCAGGTCTCGAGCTCCTACGAGCAGTACTTC	CASSYQVSSSYEQYF
.	TRBJ2-1	.	14	TRBV24-1	TGTGCCACCAGTGACTCCGCCTCGCGGAATGAGCAGTTCTTC	CATSDSASRNEQFF
few	TRBJ2-7	.	16	TRBV6-2/TRBV6-3	TGTGCCAGCAGTTACTCGAAGGGCAGGGGACCCTACGAGCAGTACTTC	CASSYSKGRGPYEQYF
many	TRBJ2-3	TRBD2	20	TRBV6-5	TGTGCCAGCAGTTACTCACTTCGTTGGCTAGCGGGGGGAAGCACAGATACGCAGTATTTT	CASSYSLRWLAGGSTDTQYF
.	TRBJ2-7	TRBD2	16	TRBV20-1	TGCAGTGCTATTTGGCTGCGGGAGCGTACTGCCTACGGGCAGTACTTC	CSAIWLRERTAYGQYF
many	TRBJ2-3	.	14	TRBV27	TGTGCCAGCAGTTTATCGGTGAGCACAGATACGCAGTATTTT	CASSLSVSTDTQYF
many	TRBJ2-2	.	15	TRBV29-1	TGCAGCGTTGGAGTTTGGGAATCGGCCACCGGGGAGCTGTTTTTT	CSVGVWESATGELFF
many	TRBJ2-3	.	13	TRBV9	TGTGCCAGCAGCCCCTCGAACACAGATACGCAGTATTTT	CASSPSNTDTQYF
few	TRBJ2-7	.	17	TRBV4-3	TGCGCCAGCAGCTTCCAGCCCGGCGGGGGCCTCTCCTACGAGCAGTACTTC	CASSFQPGGGLSYEQYF
few	TRBJ1-5	.	16	TRBV19	TGTGCCAGTAGTATCGCCTCCAGGGCCCGAAATCAGCCCCAGCATTTT	CASSIASRARNQPQHF
few	TRBJ2-7	.	12	TRBV28	TGTGCCAGCAGTTCCCCCGTCCTCGAGCAGTACTTC	CASSSPVLEQYF
few	TRBJ1-4	.	18	TRBV23-1	TGCGCCAGCAGATGCGTTCGGGGAATAAATCTTGCTAATGAAAAACTGTTTTTT	CASRCVRGINLANEKLFF
.	TRBJ2-2	.	14	TRBV5-6	TGTGCCAGCAGCTTGGCAAACCTGGCCGGGGAGCTGTTTTTT	CASSLANLAGELFF
.	TRBJ1-1	TRBD1	13	TRBV20-1	TGCAGTGCTAGAGGACAGGGGTTTACTGAAGCTTTCTTT	CSARGQGFTEAFF
few	TRBJ2-3	TRBD2	18	TRBV4-3	TGCGCCAGCAGCCAAGATCGACTAGCGGGGGGCGGCACAGATACGCAGTATTTT	CASSQDRLAGGGTDTQYF
once	TRBJ1-3	TRBD1	18	TRBV6-5	TGTGCCGGCAGGACCTACGCACAGGGGCAGAGCTCTGGAAACACCATATGCTTT	CAGRTYAQGQSSGNTICF